What follows are 30 T cell receptor beta chains derived from one specimen sequenced in a study of T cell changes during pregnancy in multiple sclerosis. Data came from immunoSEQ multiplex PCR; TCRdb stores just in-frame clones and leaves some out. The table shows 55,000 to 65,000 clones, with approximately 92% occurring only once. The starting material was CD4+ T cells from peripheral blood mononuclear cells, obtained before pregnancy. These TCRs come from a female donor with multiple sclerosis, enrolled in a pregnancy study.

This clone was detected once. This sequence joins TRBV4-3 and TRBJ2-1, with a tentative D call TRBD2 (6 bases). The CDR3 is 16 amino acids. Trimming took off 0 bases at V and 3 bases at J, with 12 bases between the two ends. CDR1 is LGHNA and CDR2 is YSLEER in the germline V gene. The CDR3 DNA is TGCGCCAGCAGCCAAGAAAGGACGGGAGTCTACAATGAGCAGTTCTTC. Its protein product is CASSQERTGVYNEQFF.

J is TRBJ2-5 and V is TRBV9; D possibly corresponds to TRBD1 (7 bases). Germline values: CDR1 SGDLS, CDR2 YYNGEE. The CDR3 is made up of 15 amino acids. The V end was cut by 0 bases, the J end by 2 bases, with 11 bases between. The CDR3, as DNA: TGTGCCAGCAGCGTAGCAGGGGGGCGACAAGAGACCCAGTACTTC. Residues: CASSVAGGRQETQYF.

This clone was detected many times. The gene calls are TRBV12-5 and TRBJ1-5; tentative D call: TRBD1 (6 bases). The V gene's germline CDR1 is LGHNT and CDR2 FRNRAP. Trimming took off 0 bases at V and 2 bases at J, with 17 bases between the two ends. The CDR3 runs 18 residues. CDR3 nucleotide sequence: TGTGCTAGTGGTTTGGTAGTGTTAGAGACAGGTGGCAATCAGCCCCAGCATTTT. Translated: CASGLVVLETGGNQPQHF.

This chain's CDR3 is CASSWRELRNEQFF. Here the CDR3 DNA reads TGTGCCAGCAGTTGGCGGGAGCTTCGCAATGAGCAGTTCTTC. The J gene is TRBJ2-1, the V gene TRBV7-9; 7 nucleotides align to TRBD2. CDR1 SEHNR and CDR2 FQNEAQ come from the germline V gene (reference sequence). The CDR3 is 14 amino acids. V shed 6 bases and J 6 bases; nucleotides not matched to a gene: 8.

The chain is built from TRBV19 and TRBJ1-5; 8 positions agree with TRBD1. Germline values: CDR1 LNHDA, CDR2 SQIVND (reference sequence). The CDR3 length is 14 residues. The J segment lost 7 bases and the V segment lost 6 bases, leaving 8 bases of the junction unmatched. The CDR3 DNA is TGTGCCAGTAGCATGACAGGGGTTCGGCAGCCCCAGCATTTT. This translates into CASSMTGVRQPQHF.

V gene TRBV2 combines with J gene TRBJ2-5; perhaps TRBD2 as D (6 bases). Trimming pared 6 bases from V and 2 bases from J, leaving 16 bases between. Germline loops: CDR1 SNHLY, CDR2 FYNNEI. The CDR3 length is 15 residues. The CDR3 sequence: CASSPLLSGQETQYF. The CDR3 DNA is TGTGCCAGCAGCCCACTCCTTAGCGGTCAAGAGACCCAGTACTTC. Supplemented by reference TRBV2 and TRBJ2-5, the full variable domain reads EPEVTQTPSHQVTQMGQEVILRCVPISNHLYFYWYRQILGQKVEFLVSFYNNEISEKSEIFDDQFSVERPDGSNFTLKIRSTKLEDSAMYFCASSPLLSGQETQYFGPGTRLLVL.

The rearrangement uses TRBV14 and TRBJ1-2; D unclear. The germline CDR1 and CDR2 sequences are SGHDN and FVKESK. V lost 1 base and J 4 bases, leaving 7 bases between the germline ends. The CDR3 runs to 13 residues. The CDR3 DNA is TGTGCCAGCAGCCAAGTACAGCTCTATGGCTACACCTTC. Residues: CASSQVQLYGYTF.

The gene calls are TRBV28 and TRBJ2-7; 10 nucleotides align to TRBD1. Germline V gives CDR1 MDHEN, CDR2 SYDVKM. The CDR3 loop spans 14 amino acids. Unmatched junction bases numbered 8, after V lost 5 bases and J lost 7 bases. The CDR3 here is CASSRQGAMREQYF. In nucleotides, the CDR3 is TGTGCCAGCAGTCGACAGGGGGCGATGAGGGAGCAGTACTTC.

The chain couples TRBV7-2 to TRBJ2-3; 13 bases align to TRBD2. Germline assignment: CDR1 SGHTA and CDR2 FQGNSA. The CDR3 runs to 15 residues. V gave up 5 bases and J gave up 5 bases; unmatched junction bases: 4. Written as DNA, the CDR3 is TGTGCCAGCAGCGCCCGGACTAGCGGGAGAGATACGCAGTATTTT. Residues: CASSARTSGRDTQYF.

CDR3 sequence (DNA): TGTGCCAGTAGTATCACAGGGGTCCATGAGCAGTTCTTC. As protein: CASSITGVHEQFF. The V gene is TRBV19, the J gene TRBJ2-1; TRBD1 matches at 7 bases. This CDR3 region has 13 residues. Germline lookup yields CDR1 LNHDA and CDR2 SQIVND (reference sequence). Trimming removed 3 bases from V and 8 bases from J; junction bases left unmatched: 4.

The chain couples TRBV6-5 to TRBJ1-2; D ambiguous. This CDR3 comprises 14 residues. Trimming shortened V by 6 bases and J by 8 bases, and 19 bases separated the two germline ends. Germline values: CDR1 MNHEY, CDR2 SVGAGI. The CDR3 DNA reads as TGTGCCAGCAGGAAGGGAGGCACACCTTTGGGCTACACCTTC. Its protein is CASRKGGTPLGYTF.

The chain couples TRBV28 to TRBJ1-1; D uncertain. The length of the CDR3 is 10 residues. The ends were cut back, 9 bases at V and 10 bases at J, with 12 bases in the middle. Germline values: CDR1 MDHEN, CDR2 SYDVKM. The CDR3 is CASSSGLAFF. The DNA of the CDR3 is TGTGCCAGTAGCAGCGGTTTAGCTTTCTTT.

The chain is built from TRBV27 and TRBJ2-1; a weak D match, TRBD2 (6 bases). The germline V gene encodes CDR1 MNHEY and CDR2 SMNVEV (reference sequence). CDR3 length equals 14 residues. V was clipped by 8 bases and J by 4 bases, with 15 bases between them. This chain's CDR3 is CASQTSWKYNEQFF. The CDR3 nucleotides are TGTGCCAGCCAGACTAGTTGGAAATACAATGAGCAGTTCTTC.

The chain has TRBV2 and TRBJ2-2; the match to TRBD2 covers 14 bases. J gave up 8 bases and V 8 bases, and 4 bases lay outside the gene matches. Germline lookup yields CDR1 SNHLY and CDR2 FYNNEI. The CDR3 loop spans 14 amino acids. The CDR3 DNA reads TGTGCCAGCGGGGGACTAGCGGGAGCGGGGGAGCTGTTTTTT. This gives the protein CASGGLAGAGELFF.

This sequence joins TRBV4-3 and TRBJ2-1; 15 positions match TRBD2. The ends lost 3 bases at V and 0 bases at J; junction bases unmatched: 6. CDR1 LGHNA and CDR2 YSLEER come from the germline V gene. The CDR3 has 19 residues. The CDR3 sequence: CASSQGLAGGPSSYNEQFF. The DNA for the CDR3 is TGCGCCAGCAGCCAGGGACTAGCGGGAGGCCCGAGCTCCTACAATGAGCAGTTCTTC.

The chain employs TRBV7-2 and TRBJ2-3, with 11 bases that match TRBD2. V was clipped by 3 bases and J by 5 bases; unmatched bases: 1. CDR3 length: 14 amino acids. The germline V gene has CDR1 SGHTA and CDR2 FQGNSA. CDR3 loop: CASSFSGRGDTQYF. As DNA, the CDR3 is TGTGCCAGCAGCTTTAGCGGGAGGGGAGATACGCAGTATTTT.

J is TRBJ2-5 and V is TRBV5-1; no definite D call. From germline, CDR1 is SGHRS and CDR2 YFSETQ. The CDR3 contains 12 residues. V dropped 0 bases and J dropped 5 bases, with 5 bases sitting between them. The CDR3 DNA reads as TGCGCCAGCAGCTTGGTTCTGGAGACCCAGTACTTC. Translation gives CASSLVLETQYF.

The chain uses TRBV7-2 and TRBJ2-7, with 9 bases fitting TRBD1. V was pared by 6 bases and J by 5 bases, with 8 bases of the junction left unmatched. This CDR3 region has 14 residues. Germline V gene lookup returns CDR1 SGHTA and CDR2 FQGNSA. This chain's CDR3 is CASRKGQGLDEQYF. CDR3 nucleotide sequence: TGTGCCAGCAGAAAAGGACAGGGGTTAGACGAGCAGTACTTC.

The chain has TRBV6-5 and TRBJ1-1; TRBD1 is a possible D gene (5 bases). This CDR3 spans 11 amino acids. Germline CDR1 reads MNHEY; CDR2 reads SVGAGI. With 8 bases removed from V and 8 bases from J, the gap between germline ends came to 12 bases. In DNA form, the CDR3 reads TGTGCCAGCTCGACGGGGGGAGAAGCTTTCTTT. Encoded protein: CASSTGGEAFF.

For the CDR3, the DNA is TGTGCCAGCAGGGGGACAGGGGGCAGTGAGCAGTTCTTC. As protein: CASRGTGGSEQFF. The gene calls are TRBV28 and TRBJ2-1, with 12 bases lining up with TRBD1. From germline, CDR1 is MDHEN and CDR2 SYDVKM. Losses at the gene ends were 6 bases for V and 9 bases for J; bases not matched to a gene: 3. The CDR3 is 13 residues long.

This clone came up once. The chain uses TRBV28 and TRBJ2-7, with D possibly matching TRBD2 (6 bases). Germline V gene lookup returns CDR1 MDHEN and CDR2 SYDVKM. The CDR3 spans 14 residues. V lost 6 bases and J lost 6, with 18 bases in between. CDR3 protein: CASRTGLPSTEQYF. CDR3 sequence (DNA): TGTGCCAGCAGGACGGGACTCCCCTCAACCGAGCAGTACTTC.

The chain uses TRBV5-5 and TRBJ1-2; no definite D call. The V end lost 2 bases, the J end lost 4 bases, and 6 bases lay between the germline ends. Germline V lookup: CDR1 SGHKS, CDR2 YYEKEE (reference sequence). The CDR3 spans 12 residues. The CDR3: CASSLSIYGYTF. The CDR3 region has the DNA TGTGCCAGCAGCTTAAGCATCTATGGCTACACCTTC.

The rearrangement uses TRBV28 and TRBJ1-5; TRBD1 is a possible D gene (6 bases). The CDR3 totals 14 residues. The ends were cut back, 2 bases at V and 2 bases at J, with 7 bases in the middle. Germline CDR1 and CDR2: MDHEN and SYDVKM. The CDR3 reads CASSLAGGNQPQHF. Here the CDR3 DNA reads TGTGCCAGCAGTTTAGCAGGGGGCAATCAGCCCCAGCATTTT.

J is TRBJ2-5 and V is TRBV7-2; the match to TRBD2 covers 8 bases. CDR1 SGHTA and CDR2 FQGNSA come from the germline V gene. This CDR3 is 14 amino acids long. Trimming removed 2 bases from V and 1 base from J; junction bases left unmatched: 0. In DNA form, the CDR3 reads TGTGCCAGCAGCTTAAGCGGGGGCCAAGAGACCCAGTACTTC. Translated: CASSLSGGQETQYF.

This clone showed up just a few times. V and J are TRBV19 and TRBJ2-3; TRBD1 aligns across 7 bases. Germline V CDR1 and CDR2: LNHDA, SQIVND (reference sequence). Trimming at V came to 4 bases and at J to 1 base, leaving 2 bases not matched to a gene. The CDR3 is 14 residues long. The CDR3 sequence: CASSKGAGTDTQYF. DNA of the CDR3: TGTGCCAGTAGTAAGGGGGCAGGCACAGATACGCAGTATTTT.

This clone was observed a handful of times. Different DNA sequences within this sample yield the same CDR3. The chain has TRBV2 and TRBJ1-1, with D maybe TRBD1 (6 bases). The ends were cut back, 6 bases at V and 2 bases at J, with 13 bases in the middle. The germline V gene has CDR1 SNHLY and CDR2 FYNNEI. This CDR3 contains 14 residues. The CDR3 DNA sequence: TGTGCCAGCAGGCTACAGGGTACTAACACTGAAGCTTTCTTT. Its protein product is CASRLQGTNTEAFF.

This clone was recorded a few times. V is TRBV30 and J is TRBJ1-5; D may be TRBD1 (6 bases). Germline CDR1 GTSNPN, CDR2 SVGIG (reference sequence). This CDR3 comprises 14 residues. Between the trimmed V and J ends, which lost 2 bases and 6 bases, there was a span of 14 bases. The CDR3 here is CAWSRQDEIQPQHF. DNA for the CDR3: TGTGCCTGGAGTCGACAGGACGAAATTCAGCCCCAGCATTTT.

This clone was observed once. V is TRBV7-9 and J is TRBJ2-7, with TRBD1 matching 8 bases. This CDR3 is 15 amino acids long. CDR1 is SEHNR and CDR2 is FQNEAQ in the germline V gene (reference sequence). Germline trimming cut 1 base from V and 0 bases from J; bases unmatched to any gene: 2. DNA for the CDR3: TGTGCCAGCAGCTTAGGGACAGGGAACTCCTACGAGCAGTACTTC. Translating gives CASSLGTGNSYEQYF. Variable domain in full (rest from reference TRBV7-9 and TRBJ2-7): DTGVSQNPRHKITKRGQNVTFRCDPISEHNRLYWYRQTLGQGPEFLTYFQNEAQLEKSRLLSDRFSAERPKGSFSTLEIQRTEQGDSAMYLCASSLGTGNSYEQYFGPGTRLTVT.

V is TRBV19 and J is TRBJ2-6, with D possibly matching TRBD1 (6 bases). Germline CDR1 and CDR2: LNHDA and SQIVND (reference sequence). CDR3 length: 19 amino acids. Between the trimmed V and J ends, which lost 4 bases and 0 bases, there was a span of 19 bases. The CDR3 here is CASSKYRDRLSSGANVLTF. For the CDR3, the DNA is TGTGCCAGTAGTAAATATCGAGACAGGTTATCCTCTGGGGCCAACGTCCTGACTTTC.

The chain recombines TRBV4-1 with TRBJ1-2; 8 nucleotides agree with TRBD1. V lost 3 bases to trimming and J lost 6 bases; unmatched junction nucleotides: 9. The CDR3 totals 15 residues. The germline CDR1 and CDR2 sequences are MGHRA and YSYEKL. The CDR3 spells CASSQADREANGYTF. The DNA for the CDR3 is TGCGCCAGCAGCCAGGCGGACAGGGAAGCGAATGGCTACACCTTC.